These T cell receptor beta chains were read from a single sample in a study of T-cell memory formation after mild COVID-19. One entry per CDR3 protein results from TCRdb running MiXCR on the 5' RACE reads. The sample holds 250,000 to 400,000 distinct CDR3 sequences, roughly an eighth seen once. Input material: PBMCs or a T cell subset sorted from them (not recorded which). The source of these receptors is a man between 18 and 35 years old who had mild COVID-19 (a few samples of this study predate the infection). Cell type and time point are not known. Both conserved end residues are part of each CDR3. The D gene is left open where the match is weak. Part of the rows lack a size; the others show once, few, many or a class for expanded clones.

V	D	size	J	DNA	CDR3
TRBV29-1	-	few	TRBJ1-2	TGCAGCCCCCGGATCCGGGGGACTAAAGGCTACACCTTC	CSPRIRGTKGYTF
TRBV20-1	TRBD1	few	TRBJ2-1	TGCAGTGCTGGGACAGGGAGTAATGAGCAGTTCTTC	CSAGTGSNEQFF
TRBV7-2	-	few	TRBJ1-1	TGTGCCAGCAGGGAACAGGTGACGAACACTGAAGCTTTCTTT	CASREQVTNTEAFF
TRBV19	-	-	TRBJ1-2	TGTGCCAGTAGTACCACATACAGAGACCTGTTTTATGGCTACACCTTC	CASSTTYRDLFYGYTF
TRBV2	TRBD1	few	TRBJ1-4	TGTGCCAGCAAAAGCCTCGGGACAGCCAATGAAAAACTGTTTTTT	CASKSLGTANEKLFF
TRBV4-3	-	-	TRBJ2-5	TGCGCCAGCAGCCAACTCTCCAGAGGAGGGCGAGAGACCCAGTACTTC	CASSQLSRGGRETQYF
TRBV4-1	-	-	TRBJ1-5	TGCGCCAGCAGCCAAGGACCAGGGGATAATCAGCCCCAGCATTTT	CASSQGPGDNQPQHF
TRBV10-3	-	-	TRBJ2-5	TGTGCCATCAGTGAGAGTCTGGAGACCCAAGAGACCCAGTACTTC	CAISESLETQETQYF
TRBV30	-	-	TRBJ2-7	TGTGCCTGGAGCATCTTCAGGGGCCAATACGAGCAGTACTTC	CAWSIFRGQYEQYF
TRBV5-1	TRBD1	many	TRBJ2-7	TGCGCCAGCAGCTTGGGACAGGGATCCTACGAGCAGTACTTC	CASSLGQGSYEQYF
TRBV7-9	TRBD2	-	TRBJ2-1	TGTGCCAGCAGCAGTAAACTAGCGGAAGACTACAATGAGCAGTTCTTC	CASSSKLAEDYNEQFF
TRBV2	-	-	TRBJ2-1	TGTGCCAGCAGTGCGGGGGTGGGAAACACGAATGAGCAGTTCTTC	CASSAGVGNTNEQFF
TRBV27	TRBD1	few	TRBJ2-7	TGTGCCAGCAGGACGAGCGGACAGGGCTCCTACGAGCAGTACTTC	CASRTSGQGSYEQYF
TRBV20-1	-	-	TRBJ2-7	TGCAGTGCTAGAGATGGCCGGGGGCCCCTAGAGCAGTACTTC	CSARDGRGPLEQYF
TRBV15	-	many	TRBJ1-1	TGTGCCACCAGCCGAACCGGGGGCGCGGGAACTGAAGCTTTCTTT	CATSRTGGAGTEAFF
TRBV10-2	TRBD1	-	TRBJ2-7	TGCGCCAGCAGCCCGGGACAGGCTCTTAGGGAGCAGTACTTC	CASSPGQALREQYF
TRBV12-3/TRBV12-4	TRBD2	-	TRBJ2-3	TGTGCCAGCAGGGGGACTAGCGGAAACACAGATACGCAGTATTTT	CASRGTSGNTDTQYF
TRBV4-3	-	few	TRBJ1-6	TGCGCCAGCAGCCAAGGGGCCTTAGCGGGGGGCATAGGTAATTCACCCCTCCACTTT	CASSQGALAGGIGNSPLHF
TRBV9	-	-	TRBJ1-1	TGTGCCAGCAGCGTTCGGGGGGCGGGAGAAGCTTTCTTT	CASSVRGAGEAFF
TRBV11-2	TRBD2	few	TRBJ2-1	TGTGCCAGCAGACCCGGGGTAGCGGGGGAATCTTACAATGAGCAGTTCTTC	CASRPGVAGESYNEQFF
TRBV19	TRBD1	few	TRBJ2-7	TGTGCCAGTAGTGCCCGGGACAGGGGCTCCTACGAGCAGTACTTC	CASSARDRGSYEQYF
TRBV5-1	-	many	TRBJ2-5	TGCGCCAGCAGCTACCCGGGATCAGAAGAGACCCAGTACTTC	CASSYPGSEETQYF
TRBV6-1	TRBD1	-	TRBJ1-5	TGTGCCAGCAGTGAAGGGACAGGGCCGAATCAGCCCCAGCATTTT	CASSEGTGPNQPQHF
TRBV2	TRBD2	-	TRBJ2-3	TGTGCCAGCAGCCTCACTAGCGGGGGCCCGGATTTT	CASSLTSGGPDF
TRBV9	-	-	TRBJ2-5	TGTGCCAGCAGCTCGGGGGGCCCCCAAGAGACCCAGTACTTC	CASSSGGPQETQYF
TRBV7-9	-	many	TRBJ1-1	TGTGCCAGCAGTTCTAGACAGGCCGGGGAAGCTTTCTTT	CASSSRQAGEAFF
TRBV18	TRBD1	-	TRBJ2-7	TGTGCCAGCTCACCTCAGGACAGGGTAAATCCCTACGAGCAGTACTTC	CASSPQDRVNPYEQYF
TRBV5-1	-	many	TRBJ2-3	TGCGCCAGCGGGCTGGACAGAGATACGCAGTATTTT	CASGLDRDTQYF
TRBV11-3	-	few	TRBJ2-7	TGTGCCAGCAGCTTAGGAGGGTTCAACGAGCAGTACTTC	CASSLGGFNEQYF
TRBV9	-	few	TRBJ2-1	TGTGCCAGCAGCGTAGGGCAGGGGTCCTACAATGAGCAGTTCTTC	CASSVGQGSYNEQFF
TRBV19	TRBD1	-	TRBJ2-7	TGTGCCAGTAGTATAACAGGGGGACCCTACGAGCAGTACTTC	CASSITGGPYEQYF
TRBV18	-	-	TRBJ1-2	TGTGCCAGCTCACTAAGGACGGGCAACTATGGCTACACCTTC	CASSLRTGNYGYTF
TRBV5-6	-	-	TRBJ1-6	TGTGCCAGCAGCCCCGGGACGGGGGATGATCGACCCCTCCACTTT	CASSPGTGDDRPLHF
TRBV29-1	-	-	TRBJ2-3	TGCAGCGTTGTGATAGGAGGGGGCACAGATACGCAGTATTTT	CSVVIGGGTDTQYF
TRBV5-1	-	-	TRBJ2-3	TGCGCCAGCAGTTCTTCAATCACAGATACGCAGTATTTT	CASSSSITDTQYF
TRBV7-2	-	-	TRBJ2-1	TGTGCCAGCAGCCATCAGCGGGTGCTATACAATGAGCAGTTCTTC	CASSHQRVLYNEQFF
TRBV10-3	-	-	TRBJ2-3	TGTGCCCAACAAGCGGGCCCCACAGATACGCAGTATTTT	CAQQAGPTDTQYF
TRBV5-5	-	-	TRBJ1-1	TGTGCCAGCAGCTTGCCGATCTTTAAGGAAGCTTTCTTT	CASSLPIFKEAFF
TRBV7-3	-	-	TRBJ2-2	TGTGCCAGCAGCCCGACCCTTGGGGGCGGGGAGCTGTTTTTT	CASSPTLGGGELFF
TRBV5-1	-	-	TRBJ1-6	TGCGCCAGCAGCTTGGGCGGCGGAGAAGGTAAAGGGCCCCTCCACTTT	CASSLGGGEGKGPLHF
TRBV24-1	TRBD1	few	TRBJ2-3	TGTGCCACCAGTGATTCGACAGGGGGCGCGTGGTCTGGGGATACGCAGTATTTT	CATSDSTGGAWSGDTQYF
TRBV7-6	-	few	TRBJ1-2	TGTGCCAGCAGCTTAGGAGGCCTGAACTATGGCTACACCTTC	CASSLGGLNYGYTF
TRBV6-2/TRBV6-3	-	many	TRBJ2-1	TGTGCCAGCAAGAGGGAACCTACTAGGGAGCAGTTCTTC	CASKREPTREQFF
TRBV7-2	-	-	TRBJ1-2	TGTGCCAGCAGGACCGGGACAACCTATGGCTACACCTTC	CASRTGTTYGYTF
TRBV6-2/TRBV6-3	-	-	TRBJ2-5	TGTGCCAGCAGTCGTCCCGGAGTGCAAGAGACCCAGTACTTC	CASSRPGVQETQYF
TRBV28	-	-	TRBJ2-3	TGTGCCTGCATCGAGGGCGGGGTCACAGATACGCAGTATTTT	CACIEGGVTDTQYF
TRBV6-5	TRBD1	-	TRBJ2-5	TGTGCCAGCAGTTACGAAAAACCGACAGGGCGCGAGACCCAGTACTTC	CASSYEKPTGRETQYF
TRBV7-2	-	many	TRBJ1-1	TGTGCCAGCAGCTTAGTAGGGGCGGGCACTGAAGCTTTCTTT	CASSLVGAGTEAFF
TRBV20-1	-	few	TRBJ1-5	TGCAGTGCCCGGCCTCAGGGGAAAGAATCGTTTCAGCCCCAGCATTTT	CSARPQGKESFQPQHF
TRBV6-5	-	-	TRBJ2-2	TGTGCCAGCAGTTACGGGCCTAGCACCGGGGAGCTGTTTTTT	CASSYGPSTGELFF
TRBV11-3	TRBD2	few	TRBJ2-1	TGTGCCAGCAGCTTATACGGGGGGGCCGAGTTCACTGAGCAGTTCTTC	CASSLYGGAEFTEQFF
TRBV12-3/TRBV12-4	-	few	TRBJ1-1	TGTGCCAGCAGTTCCCAGGGAGGGTTAACTGAAGCTTTCTTT	CASSSQGGLTEAFF
TRBV20-1	-	-	TRBJ2-7	TGCAGTGCTAGTCCTAGGTCCCCCTACGAGCAGTACTTC	CSASPRSPYEQYF
TRBV7-2	-	few	TRBJ2-1	TGTGCCAGCAGCGCCGTAGGGACTTACAATGAGCAGTTCTTC	CASSAVGTYNEQFF